One and the same sample provided the 32 T cell receptor beta chains below, sequenced in a study of T cells in Graves' hyperthyroidism and ophthalmopathy. The source material, RNA transcripts, was used to amplify TCR beta CDR3 regions. The primer set for the first-round RT-PCR of the TCR CDR3 was HTBI. TCRdb analysed the multiplex PCR reads with MiXCR anew, one entry per CDR3 protein. The table includes about 740,000 distinct CDR3 sequences, 12% to 15% detected once. Sequenced input: blood. The receptors originated from a woman between 18 and 29 years old with Graves' hyperthyroidism.

This clonotype was recorded many times. V is TRBV11-2 and J is TRBJ2-7; D perhaps matches TRBD2 (5 bases). Trimming left V 1 base short and J 3 bases short, with 19 bases between. The CDR3 has 17 residues. The germline V gene encodes CDR1 SGHAT and CDR2 FQNNGV. CDR3 DNA: TGTGCCAGCAGCTTAGTTCAGAGCCTAGCCGGCCGCTACGAGCAGTACTTC. Encoded protein: CASSLVQSLAGRYEQYF.

The sample holds a few counts of this clonotype. The CDR3 is CATKGEAANTGELFF. The CDR3 DNA sequence: TGTGCCACCAAGGGTGAAGCGGCCAACACCGGGGAGCTGTTTTTT. The chain recombines TRBV2 with TRBJ2-2, with a tentative D call TRBD2 (5 bases). The V and J ends lost 10 bases and 2 bases respectively, with 17 bases between them. This CDR3 region has 15 residues. Germline V gene lookup returns CDR1 SNHLY and CDR2 FYNNEI.

This clonotype was seen ten or more times. The CDR3 DNA sequence: TGTGCCTGGAGTGTAATCCAGGGAACAGATACGCAGTATTTT. Translation gives CAWSVIQGTDTQYF. The J gene is TRBJ2-3, the V gene TRBV30; weak D call: TRBD1 (5 bases). V dropped 0 bases and J dropped 3 bases, with 10 bases sitting between them. This CDR3 has 14 amino acids. CDR1 and CDR2 from the germline V gene are GTSNPN and SVGIG (reference sequence).

This clonotype occurred many times. This sequence joins TRBV27 and TRBJ2-7, with D perhaps TRBD1 or TRBD2 (5 bases each). This CDR3 region has 15 residues. In germline, CDR1 is MNHEY, CDR2 SMNVEV (reference sequence). With 5 bases removed from V and 2 bases from J, the gap between germline ends came to 16 bases. This CDR3 is CASSPRGERTYEQYF. The CDR3 nucleotides are TGTGCCAGCAGTCCGCGAGGGGAGCGGACCTACGAGCAGTACTTC.

This clonotype was counted a few times. The CDR3 loop is CASSPDRLRDTQYF. The CDR3 coding sequence is TGTGCCAGCAGCCCGGATCGCCTCCGCGATACGCAGTATTTT. V gene TRBV7-9 combines with J gene TRBJ2-3; D remains unclear. The CDR3 is made up of 14 amino acids. Germline-derived CDR1 and CDR2 are SEHNR and FQNEAQ (reference sequence). Trimming took 5 bases from V and 6 from J, leaving 15 bases between them.

This clonotype showed up just a few times. The chain uses TRBV6-1 and TRBJ2-1; the match to TRBD1 covers 8 bases. CDR1 is MNHNS and CDR2 is SASEGT in the germline V gene. The V and J ends lost 5 bases and 5 bases, in that order; junction bases with no gene match: 8. The CDR3 has 15 residues. CDR3 in DNA: TGTGCCAGCAGTCCGGGACAGGCCTGGGACAATGAGCAGTTCTTC. It specifies CASSPGQAWDNEQFF.

The sample holds a few counts of this clonotype. The gene calls are TRBV28 and TRBJ2-5; 13 positions agree with TRBD2. Per the germline V gene, CDR1 is MDHEN and CDR2 is SYDVKM. V shed 3 bases, J shed 5 bases, and the junction held 18 bases outside the gene matches. The CDR3 has 20 residues. CDR3 sequence: CASSFYTSGGAGSDRETQYF. For the CDR3, the DNA is TGTGCCAGCAGTTTCTATACTAGCGGGGGGGCAGGATCGGATCGGGAGACCCAGTACTTC.

This clonotype was recorded at least ten times. The chain joins TRBV20-1 to TRBJ1-5; unclear D gene. V dropped 4 bases and J dropped 8 bases, with 15 bases sitting between them. Germline V gene lookup returns CDR1 DFQATT and CDR2 SNEGSKA (reference sequence). This CDR3 has 13 residues. The CDR3 DNA follows: TGCAGTGCTAAGGGAATCGATAGTGAGCCCCAGCATTTT. Its translation is CSAKGIDSEPQHF.

The genes are TRBV4-1 and TRBJ1-4; 7 positions agree with TRBD1. Unmatched junction bases numbered 5, after V lost 6 bases and J lost 4 bases. Per the germline V gene, CDR1 is MGHRA and CDR2 is YSYEKL. The CDR3 contains 14 residues. The CDR3, as DNA: TGCGCCAGCAGTCGACAGGGAAATAATGAAAAACTGTTTTTT. Amino acids: CASSRQGNNEKLFF.

This clonotype appeared many times. V is TRBV11-2 and J is TRBJ2-5; 8 bases are a match to TRBD1. This CDR3 spans 15 amino acids. Germline values: CDR1 SGHAT, CDR2 FQNNGV. Germline trimming cut 1 base from V and 2 bases from J; bases unmatched to any gene: 3. CDR3 loop: CASSLGDRGQETQYF. CDR3 DNA sequence: TGTGCCAGCAGCTTAGGCGACAGGGGACAAGAGACCCAGTACTTC.

This clonotype came up a few times. The chain recombines TRBV19 with TRBJ1-1, with 8 bases fitting TRBD1. This CDR3 region has 16 residues. The V and J ends lost 4 bases and 1 base, in that order; junction bases with no gene match: 8. Germline-derived CDR1 and CDR2 are LNHDA and SQIVND (reference sequence). The CDR3 region is CASSTRQGLGNTEAFF. CDR3 sequence (DNA): TGTGCCAGTAGTACCCGACAGGGGTTAGGGAACACTGAAGCTTTCTTT.

This clonotype appeared many times. The chain recombines TRBV24-1 with TRBJ2-2; D is tentatively TRBD1 or TRBD2 (7 bases each). Germline CDR1 and CDR2: KGHDR and SFDVKD. CDR3 length: 14 amino acids. The V gene lost 11 bases and the J gene lost 3 bases, with 15 bases spanning the gap. The CDR3 bases are TGTGCCAGAGCGGGACAGACCGACACCGGGGAGCTGTTTTTT. It translates to CARAGQTDTGELFF.

This clonotype was observed a handful of times. The genes are TRBV30 and TRBJ2-7, with D maybe TRBD2 (6 bases). CDR1 is GTSNPN, CDR2 SVGIG, per germline (reference sequence). V was pared by 1 base and J by 6 bases, with 22 bases between. This CDR3 comprises 16 residues. The CDR3 reads CAWSGRAAGFQSEQYF. The CDR3 bases are TGTGCCTGGAGTGGCCGGGCGGCGGGATTTCAGTCCGAGCAGTACTTC.

The V call is TRBV29-1, the J call TRBJ2-3; D not resolved. The ends were cut back, 3 bases at V and 2 bases at J, with 6 bases in the middle. Per germline, CDR1 SQVTM and CDR2 ANQGSEA. The CDR3 consists of 12 residues. CDR3 in DNA: TGCAGCGTTGACGGCTTCACAGATACGCAGTATTTT. Translating it yields CSVDGFTDTQYF.

This clonotype was observed many times. V and J are TRBV30 and TRBJ2-7; D is perhaps TRBD2 (6 bases). The CDR3 totals 14 residues. The germline gives CDR1 GTSNPN, CDR2 SVGIG (reference sequence). The V gene lost 4 bases and the J gene lost 3 bases, with 16 bases spanning the gap. The CDR3 DNA follows: TGTGCCTGGAAGGGTCCTTTGGACTACTACGAGCAGTACTTC. Translating it yields CAWKGPLDYYEQYF.

The gene calls are TRBV4-3 and TRBJ1-2; D gene unclear. This CDR3 has 14 residues. Germline lookup yields CDR1 LGHNA and CDR2 YSLEER. Deletions cut 0 bases from V and 4 bases from J, with 9 bases between. CDR3 nucleotide sequence: TGCGCCAGCAGCCAAGATCGGGCAGGCTATGGCTACACCTTC. Amino acids: CASSQDRAGYGYTF.

The table lists this clonotype with a few counts. Since a much larger clone is just one base distant, this may be a read error. The chain uses TRBV11-2 and TRBJ2-7; unclear D gene. V gave up 5 bases and J gave up 7 bases, with 15 bases separating them. The CDR3 runs to 13 residues. Looked up from germline, CDR1 is SGHAT and CDR2 is FQNNGV. This CDR3 is CASSLTANNEQYF. The CDR3 coding sequence is TGTGCCAGCAGCCTAACAGCAAACAATGAGCAGTACTTC.

Many counts were recorded for this clonotype. The chain employs TRBV11-2 and TRBJ2-7; 9 bases map to TRBD2. Germline-derived CDR1 and CDR2 are SGHAT and FQNNGV. The CDR3 is 16 amino acids. V lost 7 bases and J lost 1; bases outside the gene matches: 11. CDR3 sequence: CASTAEGLAGSYEQYF. In nucleotides, the CDR3 is TGTGCCAGCACCGCCGAGGGGCTAGCGGGATCCTACGAGCAGTACTTC.

This clonotype turned up a few times. This chain joins TRBV3-1 and TRBJ2-7, with TRBD1 matching over 7 bases. Germline V CDR1 and CDR2: LGHDT, YNNKEL (reference sequence). The CDR3 has 18 amino acids. The junction had 15 bases not matched to a gene; V was cut back by 4 bases and J by 0 bases. The CDR3 nucleotides are TGTGCCAGCAGCCGATCTACCGGGACAGCTTTAAGCTCCTACGAGCAGTACTTC. Translated, it gives CASSRSTGTALSSYEQYF.

The chain carries TRBV10-3 and TRBJ2-7; the match to TRBD1 covers 9 bases. The CDR3 extends over 12 amino acids. Trimming cost V 9 bases and J 6 bases; bases outside gene matches: 6. Germline CDR1 and CDR2: ENHRY and SYGVKD. CDR3 DNA sequence: TGTGCCATGGGACAGGGCCCCGGCGAGCAGTACTTC. Residues: CAMGQGPGEQYF.

This clonotype has a handful of counts. The gene calls are TRBV2 and TRBJ2-7, with 11 bases that match TRBD1. Germline trimming cut 7 bases from V and 0 bases from J; bases unmatched to any gene: 5. The CDR3 contains 15 residues. CDR1 SNHLY and CDR2 FYNNEI come from the germline V gene. CDR3 nucleotide sequence: TGTGCCAGCACCTCCGGACAGGGGGCCTCCTACGAGCAGTACTTC. Amino acids: CASTSGQGASYEQYF.

This clonotype was counted between two and nine times. V and J are TRBV20-1 and TRBJ2-5; TRBD2 is a possible D gene (5 bases). V lost 0 bases, J lost 5 bases, and 16 bases lay in between. This CDR3 comprises 15 residues. Germline V lookup: CDR1 DFQATT, CDR2 SNEGSKA (reference sequence). The CDR3 nucleotides read TGCAGTGCTAGAGACCCGCCCGGGGAGTGGGAGACCCAGTACTTC. Residues: CSARDPPGEWETQYF.

The sample holds many counts of this clonotype. The rearrangement joins TRBV7-8 to TRBJ1-5, with D perhaps TRBD1 (5 bases). The CDR3 extends over 13 amino acids. Trimming stripped 5 bases from V and 6 bases from J, with 11 bases between. Germline V gives CDR1 SGHVS, CDR2 FQNEAQ. CDR3 amino acids: CASSPGISQPQHF. DNA of the CDR3: TGTGCCAGCAGCCCAGGGATAAGTCAGCCCCAGCATTTT.

In this sample, this clonotype turned up a few times. The junction and the germline gene differ at one end; a read error may be behind it. The chain links TRBV7-8 to TRBJ2-5; D possibly corresponds to TRBD1 (6 bases). The germline gives CDR1 SGHVS, CDR2 FQNEAQ. This CDR3 contains 13 residues. The CDR3 nucleotides read TGTGCCGGCAGCTACAGGGTAGAAGAGACCCAGTACTTC. This translates into CAGSYRVEETQYF.

This clonotype appeared many times. This chain links TRBV12-3 or TRBV12-4 with TRBJ2-2, with D possibly TRBD1 on 6 matching bases. Trimming pared 7 bases from V and 7 bases from J, leaving 19 bases between. CDR3 length: 15 amino acids. CDR3 amino acids: CASTWLWGRGGELFF. In DNA form, the CDR3 reads TGTGCCAGCACCTGGTTGTGGGGGCGCGGCGGGGAGCTGTTTTTT.

V and J are TRBV28 and TRBJ1-2; D gene ambiguous. This CDR3 has 13 amino acids. Between the trimmed V and J ends, which lost 10 bases and 3 bases, there was a span of 15 bases. CDR1 is MDHEN and CDR2 is SYDVKM in the germline V gene. The CDR3 sequence: CATEPGVDYGYTF. DNA of the CDR3: TGTGCCACCGAACCGGGAGTAGACTATGGCTACACCTTC.

This clonotype was seen at least ten times. The rearrangement uses TRBV3-1 and TRBJ1-6; D call uncertain. This CDR3 region has 15 residues. With 0 bases removed from V and 9 bases from J, the gap between germline ends came to 12 bases. Germline V gene sequence: CDR1 LGHDT, CDR2 YNNKEL (reference sequence). CDR3 nucleotides: TGTGCCAGCAGCCAAGATTACGGGCTGAGTTCACCCCTCCACTTT. It codes for CASSQDYGLSSPLHF. Looking up the rest from reference TRBV3-1 and TRBJ1-6 gives the full variable domain: DTAVSQTPKYLVTQMGNDKSIKCEQNLGHDTMYWYKQDSKKFLKIMFSYNNKELIINETVPNRFSPKSPDKAHLNLHINSLELGDSAVYFCASSQDYGLSSPLHFGNGTRLTVT.

The sample holds many counts of this clonotype. The rearrangement uses TRBV7-6 and TRBJ2-7, with TRBD2 identical over 9 bases. The V and J ends lost 1 base and 0 bases, in that order; junction bases with no gene match: 1. This CDR3 has 15 residues. From germline, CDR1 is SGHVS and CDR2 FNYEAQ. The CDR3 protein is CASSLVAGDSYEQYF. DNA for the CDR3: TGTGCCAGCAGCTTAGTAGCGGGAGACTCCTACGAGCAGTACTTC.

The V and J genes are TRBV29-1 and TRBJ2-7, with 9 positions matching TRBD1. Germline V gene sequence: CDR1 SQVTM, CDR2 ANQGSEA. This CDR3 is built from 13 residues. Unmatched junction bases numbered 10, after V lost 7 bases and J lost 6 bases. The CDR3 bases are TGCAGCGCTGGAAGACAGGGGGAAGTCGAGCAGTACTTC. Protein product: CSAGRQGEVEQYF.

This clonotype was observed at least ten times. J is TRBJ1-2 and V is TRBV20-1, with unresolved D. This CDR3 contains 12 residues. Germline lookup yields CDR1 DFQATT and CDR2 SNEGSKA (reference sequence). The germline V and J ends were trimmed by 2 bases and 4 bases, with 8 bases remaining between them. CDR3 region: CSARTPTYGYTF. CDR3 in DNA: TGCAGTGCTAGAACTCCCACCTATGGCTACACCTTC.

This clonotype occurred a few times. This rearrangement joins TRBV29-1 to TRBJ2-5, with 7 bases lining up with TRBD1. With V trimmed by 6 bases and J by 5 bases, 6 bases remained unmatched. The germline gives CDR1 SQVTM, CDR2 ANQGSEA. The CDR3 has 12 residues. The CDR3 nucleotides are TGCAGCGTGTACAGGGGCGGGGAGACCCAGTACTTC. Translating gives CSVYRGGETQYF.

This chain links TRBV12-3 or TRBV12-4 with TRBJ2-5; TRBD2 aligns across 9 bases. V gave up 6 bases and J gave up 5 bases; unmatched junction bases: 16. The CDR3 consists of 17 residues. CDR3 in amino acids: CASSSRMGREGLETQYF. The CDR3, as DNA: TGTGCCAGCAGCTCTCGTATGGGGCGGGAGGGCCTTGAGACCCAGTACTTC.